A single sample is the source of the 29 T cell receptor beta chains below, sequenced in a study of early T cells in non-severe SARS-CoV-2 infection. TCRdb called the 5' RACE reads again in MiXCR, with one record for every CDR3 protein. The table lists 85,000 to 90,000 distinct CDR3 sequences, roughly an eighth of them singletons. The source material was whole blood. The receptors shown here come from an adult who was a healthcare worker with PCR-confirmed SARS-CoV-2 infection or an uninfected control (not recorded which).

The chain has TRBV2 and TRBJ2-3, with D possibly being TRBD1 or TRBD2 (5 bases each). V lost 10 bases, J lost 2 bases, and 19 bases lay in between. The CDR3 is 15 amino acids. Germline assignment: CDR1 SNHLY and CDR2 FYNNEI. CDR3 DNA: TGTGCCATTCCCCGAGGGGCCAGCGCCACAGATACGCAGTATTTT. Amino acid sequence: CAIPRGASATDTQYF.

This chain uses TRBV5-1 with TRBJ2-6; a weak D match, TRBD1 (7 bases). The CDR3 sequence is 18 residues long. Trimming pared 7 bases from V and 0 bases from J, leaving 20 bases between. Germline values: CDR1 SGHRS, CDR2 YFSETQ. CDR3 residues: CASSAGGQSLSGANVLTF. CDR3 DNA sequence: TGCGCCAGCTCCGCCGGGGGACAGAGTCTCTCTGGGGCCAACGTCCTGACTTTC.

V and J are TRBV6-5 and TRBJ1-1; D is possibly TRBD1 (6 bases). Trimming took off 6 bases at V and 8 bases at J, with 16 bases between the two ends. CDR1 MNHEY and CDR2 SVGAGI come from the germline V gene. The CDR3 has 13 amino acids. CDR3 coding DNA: TGTGCCAGCAGACCCTTTGGACAGTTCGAAGCTTTCTTT. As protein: CASRPFGQFEAFF.

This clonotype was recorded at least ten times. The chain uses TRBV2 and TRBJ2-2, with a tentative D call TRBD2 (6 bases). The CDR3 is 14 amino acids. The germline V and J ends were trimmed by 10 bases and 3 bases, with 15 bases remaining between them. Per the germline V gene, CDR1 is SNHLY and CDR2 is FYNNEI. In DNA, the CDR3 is TGTGCCACTTCAGGCGGGGCGTACACCGGGGAGCTGTTTTTT. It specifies CATSGGAYTGELFF. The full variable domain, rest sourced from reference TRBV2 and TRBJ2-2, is EPEVTQTPSHQVTQMGQEVILRCVPISNHLYFYWYRQILGQKVEFLVSFYNNEISEKSEIFDDQFSVERPDGSNFTLKIRSTKLEDSAMYFCATSGGAYTGELFFGEGSRLTVL.

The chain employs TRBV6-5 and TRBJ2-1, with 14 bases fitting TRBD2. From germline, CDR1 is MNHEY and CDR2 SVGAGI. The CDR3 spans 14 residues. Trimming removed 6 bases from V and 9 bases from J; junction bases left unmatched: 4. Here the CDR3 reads CASRGTSGRAEQFF. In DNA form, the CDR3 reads TGTGCCAGCAGGGGGACTAGCGGGAGAGCTGAGCAGTTCTTC.

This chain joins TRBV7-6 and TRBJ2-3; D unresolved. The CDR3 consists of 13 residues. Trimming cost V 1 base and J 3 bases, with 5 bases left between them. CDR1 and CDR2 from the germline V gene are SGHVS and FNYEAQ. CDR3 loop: CASSLDRTDTQYF. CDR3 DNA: TGTGCCAGCAGCTTAGATCGGACAGATACGCAGTATTTT. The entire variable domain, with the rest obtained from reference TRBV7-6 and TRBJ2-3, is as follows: GAGVSQSPRYKVTKRGQDVALRCDPISGHVSLYWYRQALGQGPEFLTYFNYEAQQDKSGLPNDRFSAERPEGSISTLTIQRTEQRDSAMYRCASSLDRTDTQYFGPGTRLTVL.

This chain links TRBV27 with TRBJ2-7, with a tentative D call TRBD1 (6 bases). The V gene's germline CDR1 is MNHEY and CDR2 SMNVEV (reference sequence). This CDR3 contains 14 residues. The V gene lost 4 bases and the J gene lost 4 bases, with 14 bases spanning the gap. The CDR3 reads CASSSGTNRYEQYF. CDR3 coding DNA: TGTGCCAGCAGTTCCGGGACAAACCGTTACGAGCAGTACTTC.

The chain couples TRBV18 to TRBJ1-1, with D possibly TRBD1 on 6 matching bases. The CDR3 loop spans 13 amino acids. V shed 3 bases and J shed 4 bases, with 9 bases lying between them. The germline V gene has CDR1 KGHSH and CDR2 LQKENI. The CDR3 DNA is TGTGCCAGCTCACCTTCAGGGGCCACTGAAGCTTTCTTT. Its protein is CASSPSGATEAFF.

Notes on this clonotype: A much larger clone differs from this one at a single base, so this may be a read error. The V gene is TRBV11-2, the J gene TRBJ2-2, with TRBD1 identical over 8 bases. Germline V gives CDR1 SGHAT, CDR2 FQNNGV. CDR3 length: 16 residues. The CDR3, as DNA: TGTGCCAGCAGCTTAGTCGGACAGGGTTACACCAGGGAGCTGTTTTTT. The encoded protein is CASSLVGQGYTRELFF.

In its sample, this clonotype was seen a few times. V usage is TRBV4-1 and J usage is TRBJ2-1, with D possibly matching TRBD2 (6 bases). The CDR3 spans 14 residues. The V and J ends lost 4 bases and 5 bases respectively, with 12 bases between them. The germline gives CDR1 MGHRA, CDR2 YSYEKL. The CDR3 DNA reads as TGCGCCAGCAGCCCCGCGGGGCCTCACAATGAGCAGTTCTTC. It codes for CASSPAGPHNEQFF.

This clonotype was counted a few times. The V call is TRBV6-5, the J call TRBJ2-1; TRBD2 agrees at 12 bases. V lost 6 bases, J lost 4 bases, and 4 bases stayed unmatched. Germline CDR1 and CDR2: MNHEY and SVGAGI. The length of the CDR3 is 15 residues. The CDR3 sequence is CASRLAGGPYNEQFF. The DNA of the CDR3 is TGTGCCAGCAGGCTAGCGGGGGGGCCTTACAATGAGCAGTTCTTC.

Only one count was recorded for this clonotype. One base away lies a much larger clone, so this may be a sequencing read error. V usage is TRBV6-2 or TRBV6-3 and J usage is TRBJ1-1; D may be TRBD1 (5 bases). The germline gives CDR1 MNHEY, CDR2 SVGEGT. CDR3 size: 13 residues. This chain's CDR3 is CACSYLYWGEAFF. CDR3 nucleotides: TGTGCCTGCAGTTACTTATATTGGGGGGAAGCTTTCTTT.

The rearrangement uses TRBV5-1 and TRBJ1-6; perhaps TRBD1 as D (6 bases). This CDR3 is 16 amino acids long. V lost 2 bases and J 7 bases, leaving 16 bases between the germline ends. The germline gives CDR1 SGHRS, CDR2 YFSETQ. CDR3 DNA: TGCGCCAGCAGCTTACAGGGAGCCGAGGCCAATTCACCCCTCCACTTT. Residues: CASSLQGAEANSPLHF.

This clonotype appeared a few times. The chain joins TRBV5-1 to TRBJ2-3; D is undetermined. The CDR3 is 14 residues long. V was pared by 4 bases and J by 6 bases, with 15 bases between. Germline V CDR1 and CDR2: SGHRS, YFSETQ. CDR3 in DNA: TGCGCCAGCAGCACGGACCTCCCCACGGATACGCAGTATTTT. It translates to CASSTDLPTDTQYF.

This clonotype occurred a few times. CDR3 sequence (DNA): TGTGCCAGCAGTTATCGCATTAATCAGCCCCAGCATTTT. This encodes CASSYRINQPQHF. The rearrangement links TRBV12-3 or TRBV12-4 to TRBJ1-5; D unresolved. The CDR3 extends over 13 amino acids. With 4 bases removed from V and 4 bases from J, the gap between germline ends came to 8 bases.

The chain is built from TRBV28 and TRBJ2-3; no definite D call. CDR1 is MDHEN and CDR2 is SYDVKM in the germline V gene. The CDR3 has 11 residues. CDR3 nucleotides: TGTGCTGCAAAGGGTACAGATACGCAGTATTTT. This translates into CAAKGTDTQYF.

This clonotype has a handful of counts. CDR3: CASGLVQGDKNIQYF. Here the CDR3 DNA reads TGTGCTAGTGGTTTGGTACAGGGGGACAAAAACATTCAGTACTTC. This rearrangement joins TRBV12-5 to TRBJ2-4; 8 bases align to TRBD1. V shed 0 bases, J shed 3 bases, and the junction held 1 base outside the gene matches. This CDR3 contains 15 residues. Germline V gene sequence: CDR1 LGHNT, CDR2 FRNRAP.

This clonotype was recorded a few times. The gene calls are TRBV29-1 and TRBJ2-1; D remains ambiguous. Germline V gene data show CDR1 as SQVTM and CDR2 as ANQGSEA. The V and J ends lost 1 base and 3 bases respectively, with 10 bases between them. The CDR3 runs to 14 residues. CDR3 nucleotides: TGCAGCGTTGAAGGGCAGTCGAGCTACAATGAGCAGTTCTTC. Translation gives CSVEGQSSYNEQFF.

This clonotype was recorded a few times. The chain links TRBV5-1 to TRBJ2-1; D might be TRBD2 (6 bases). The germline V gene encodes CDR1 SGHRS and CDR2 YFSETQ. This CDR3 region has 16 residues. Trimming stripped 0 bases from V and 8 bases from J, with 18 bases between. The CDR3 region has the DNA TGCGCCAGCAGCTTGGCTTGGGGGGATGAGGCCGATGAGCAGTTCTTC. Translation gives CASSLAWGDEADEQFF.

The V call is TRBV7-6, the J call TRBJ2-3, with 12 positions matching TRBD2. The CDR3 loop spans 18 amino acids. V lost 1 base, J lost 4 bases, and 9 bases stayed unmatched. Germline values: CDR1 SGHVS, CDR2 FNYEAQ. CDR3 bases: TGTGCCAGCAGCTTAGTGTCAGGGACTAGCGGGTCGTCAGATACGCAGTATTTT. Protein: CASSLVSGTSGSSDTQYF.

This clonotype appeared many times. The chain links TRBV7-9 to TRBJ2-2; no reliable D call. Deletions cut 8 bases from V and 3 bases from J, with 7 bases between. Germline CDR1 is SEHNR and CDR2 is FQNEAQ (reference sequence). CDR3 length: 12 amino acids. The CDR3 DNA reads TGTGCCAGCGGGCCGGACACCGGGGAGCTGTTTTTT. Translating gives CASGPDTGELFF.

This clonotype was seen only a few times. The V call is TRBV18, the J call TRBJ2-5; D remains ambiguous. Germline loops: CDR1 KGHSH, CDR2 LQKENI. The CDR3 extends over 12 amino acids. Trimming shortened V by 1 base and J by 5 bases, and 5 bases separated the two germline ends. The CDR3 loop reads CASSPRSETQYF. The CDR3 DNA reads TGTGCCAGCTCACCACGTAGCGAGACCCAGTACTTC. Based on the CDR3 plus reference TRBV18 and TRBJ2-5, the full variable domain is NAGVMQNPRHLVRRRGQEARLRCSPMKGHSHVYWYRQLPEEGLKFMVYLQKENIIDESGMPKERFSAEFPKEGPSILRIQQVVRGDSAAYFCASSPRSETQYFGPGTRLLVL.

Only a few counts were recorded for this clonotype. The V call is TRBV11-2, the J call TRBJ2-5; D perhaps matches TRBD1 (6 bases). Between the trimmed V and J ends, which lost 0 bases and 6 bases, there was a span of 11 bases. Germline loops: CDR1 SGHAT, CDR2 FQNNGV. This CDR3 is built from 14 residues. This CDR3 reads CASSLETGTKTQYF. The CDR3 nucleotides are TGTGCCAGCAGCTTAGAGACAGGAACGAAGACCCAGTACTTC.

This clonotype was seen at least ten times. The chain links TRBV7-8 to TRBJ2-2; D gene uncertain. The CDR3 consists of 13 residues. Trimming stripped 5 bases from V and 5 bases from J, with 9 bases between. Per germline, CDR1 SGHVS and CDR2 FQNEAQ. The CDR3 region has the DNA TGTGCCAGCAGCGGAAGAAGTACCGGGGAGCTGTTTTTT. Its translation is CASSGRSTGELFF.

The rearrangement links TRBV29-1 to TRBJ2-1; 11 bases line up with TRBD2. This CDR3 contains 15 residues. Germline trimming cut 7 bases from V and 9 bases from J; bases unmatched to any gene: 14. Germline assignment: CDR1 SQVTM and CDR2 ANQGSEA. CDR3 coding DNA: TGCAGCGGCGGTGGAACTAGCGGGAGAAGGAGTGAGCAGTTCTTC. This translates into CSGGGTSGRRSEQFF.

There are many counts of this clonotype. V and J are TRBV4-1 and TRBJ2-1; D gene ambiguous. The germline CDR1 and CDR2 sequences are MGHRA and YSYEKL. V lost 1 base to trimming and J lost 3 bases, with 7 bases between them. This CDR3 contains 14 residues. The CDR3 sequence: CASSQAELYNEQFF. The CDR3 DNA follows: TGCGCCAGCAGCCAAGCGGAGCTCTACAATGAGCAGTTCTTC.

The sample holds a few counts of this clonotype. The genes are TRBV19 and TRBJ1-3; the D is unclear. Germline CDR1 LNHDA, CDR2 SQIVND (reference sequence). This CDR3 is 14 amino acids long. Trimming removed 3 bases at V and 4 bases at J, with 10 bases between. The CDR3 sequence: CASSIMGAGNTIYF. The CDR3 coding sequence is TGTGCCAGTAGTATTATGGGAGCCGGAAACACCATATATTTT.

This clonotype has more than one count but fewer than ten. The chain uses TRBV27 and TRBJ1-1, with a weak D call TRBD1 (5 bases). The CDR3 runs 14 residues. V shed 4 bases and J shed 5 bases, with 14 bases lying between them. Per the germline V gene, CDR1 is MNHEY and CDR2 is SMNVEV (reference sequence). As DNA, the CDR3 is TGTGCCAGCAGTTATTTTGGGGGGAGTACTGAAGCTTTCTTT. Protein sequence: CASSYFGGSTEAFF.

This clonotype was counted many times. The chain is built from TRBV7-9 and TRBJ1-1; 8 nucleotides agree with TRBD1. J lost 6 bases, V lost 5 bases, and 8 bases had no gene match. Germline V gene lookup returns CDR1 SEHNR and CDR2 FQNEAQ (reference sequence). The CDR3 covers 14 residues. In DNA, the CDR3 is TGTGCCAGCAGCCCGAGACAGGGGTTAGCTGAAGCTTTCTTT. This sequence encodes CASSPRQGLAEAFF.